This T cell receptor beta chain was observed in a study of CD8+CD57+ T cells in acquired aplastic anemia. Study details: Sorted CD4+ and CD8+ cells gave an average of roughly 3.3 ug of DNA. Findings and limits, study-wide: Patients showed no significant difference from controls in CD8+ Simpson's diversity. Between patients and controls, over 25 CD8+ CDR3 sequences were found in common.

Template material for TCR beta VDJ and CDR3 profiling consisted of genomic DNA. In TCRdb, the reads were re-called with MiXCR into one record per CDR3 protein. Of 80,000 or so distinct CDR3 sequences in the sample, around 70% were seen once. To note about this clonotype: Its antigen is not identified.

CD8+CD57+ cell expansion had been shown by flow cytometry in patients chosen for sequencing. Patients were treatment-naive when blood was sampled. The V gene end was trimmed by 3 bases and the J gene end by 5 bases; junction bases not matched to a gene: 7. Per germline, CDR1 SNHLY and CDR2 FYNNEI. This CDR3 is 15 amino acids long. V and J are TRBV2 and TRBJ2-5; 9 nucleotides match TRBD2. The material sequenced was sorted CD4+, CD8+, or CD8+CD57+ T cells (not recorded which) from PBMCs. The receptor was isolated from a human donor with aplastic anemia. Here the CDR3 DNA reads TGTGCCAGCAGTGAGACTAGCGGCCGAAGGGAGACCCAGTACTTC. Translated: CASSETSGRRETQYF.